A selection of T cell receptor beta chains follows, all from one sample in a study of blood T cell repertoires in COVID-19. Assay used: immunoSEQ multiplex PCR; TCRdb lists only in-frame clones, some missing. Of 110,000 to 150,000 clones in the sample, approximately 80% are singletons; the top ten hold 5% to 7.5%. What was sequenced was peripheral blood. The receptors stem from a human donor in a cohort sampled during active COVID-19. Both conserved end residues are part of each CDR3. D genes are given only for firm matches. Expanded clones are given a class, and other clones once, few, many or no size at all.

clone_size: .
j_call: TRBJ2-5
d_call: .
v_call: TRBV6-1
cdr3_aa: CASSEDGGSQETQYF
cdr3_nt: TGTGCCAGCAGTGAAGATGGGGGGTCGCAGGAGACCCAGTACTTC

clone_size: .
j_call: TRBJ1-2
d_call: .
v_call: TRBV28
cdr3_aa: CATHSLGTRYGYTF
cdr3_nt: TGTGCCACCCATTCTCTTGGGACTCGGTATGGCTACACCTTC

clone_size: once
j_call: TRBJ1-5
d_call: TRBD1
v_call: TRBV5-4
cdr3_aa: CASSSGQGHQPQHF
cdr3_nt: TGTGCCAGCAGCTCAGGACAGGGCCATCAGCCCCAGCATTTT

clone_size: once
j_call: TRBJ2-7
d_call: TRBD2
v_call: TRBV3-1/TRBV3-2
cdr3_aa: CASRPQGTRGSLQYF
cdr3_nt: TGTGCCAGCAGGCCCCAGGGGACTAGGGGATCGTTGCAGTACTTC

clone_size: .
j_call: TRBJ2-1
d_call: .
v_call: TRBV7-2
cdr3_aa: CASSLWGGAEYNEQFF
cdr3_nt: TGTGCCAGCAGCCTCTGGGGGGGGGCGGAATACAATGAGCAGTTCTTC

clone_size: .
j_call: TRBJ1-5
d_call: TRBD1
v_call: TRBV18
cdr3_aa: CASSRRPGQPNQPQHF
cdr3_nt: TGTGCCAGCTCACGCCGGCCGGGACAGCCGAATCAGCCCCAGCATTTT

clone_size: .
j_call: TRBJ2-2
d_call: TRBD2
v_call: TRBV7-3
cdr3_aa: CASSKTSGVTGELFF
cdr3_nt: TGTGCCAGCAGCAAAACTAGCGGGGTCACCGGGGAGCTGTTTTTT

clone_size: few
j_call: TRBJ2-2
d_call: .
v_call: TRBV28
cdr3_aa: CASSSGSPGELFF
cdr3_nt: TGTGCCAGCAGTTCCGGTTCCCCCGGGGAGCTGTTTTTT

clone_size: .
j_call: TRBJ2-1
d_call: .
v_call: TRBV5-5
cdr3_aa: CASSLGGQINEQFF
cdr3_nt: TGTGCCAGCAGCTTGGGTGGGCAGATCAATGAGCAGTTCTTC

clone_size: .
j_call: TRBJ2-7
d_call: .
v_call: TRBV6-5
cdr3_aa: CASSASRDEQYF
cdr3_nt: TGTGCCAGCAGCGCTTCACGGGACGAGCAGTACTTC

clone_size: .
j_call: TRBJ2-2
d_call: .
v_call: TRBV30
cdr3_aa: CAWSPVRAGELFF
cdr3_nt: TGTGCCTGGAGTCCCGTCCGGGCCGGGGAGCTGTTTTTT

clone_size: .
j_call: TRBJ2-3
d_call: .
v_call: TRBV4-3
cdr3_aa: CASSTRAAGPDTQYF
cdr3_nt: TGCGCCAGCAGCACGCGGGCGGCGGGTCCAGATACGCAGTATTTT

clone_size: .
j_call: TRBJ1-2
d_call: TRBD1
v_call: TRBV2
cdr3_aa: CASRTGGSYYGYTF
cdr3_nt: TGTGCCAGCAGGACAGGGGGAAGTTACTATGGCTACACCTTC

clone_size: .
j_call: TRBJ2-3
d_call: .
v_call: TRBV18
cdr3_aa: CASSPPRGRTDTQYF
cdr3_nt: TGTGCCAGCTCACCACCCAGAGGGCGCACAGATACGCAGTATTTT

clone_size: .
j_call: TRBJ1-2
d_call: .
v_call: TRBV5-4
cdr3_aa: CASSLVGVPLTYGYTF
cdr3_nt: TGTGCCAGCAGCTTGGTAGGAGTGCCCTTAACATATGGCTACACCTTC

clone_size: .
j_call: TRBJ2-1
d_call: .
v_call: TRBV6-2/TRBV6-3
cdr3_aa: CASSRMDRVLSEQFF
cdr3_nt: TGTGCCAGCAGTAGGATGGACAGAGTTTTGAGTGAGCAGTTCTTC